This entry is about one T cell receptor (beta chain). The sample comes from a study of tumor-infiltrating lymphocytes in primary liver carcinoma. Co-extraction yielded RNA and DNA from roughly 21-30 mg of unsorted bulk tissue. V trimming: 4 bases; J trimming: 3 bases; junction bases outside the gene matches: 6. Looked up from germline, CDR1 is MDHEN and CDR2 is SYDVKM. CDR3 length: 14 amino acids. The researchers produced TCR beta cDNA from around 0.5 ug total RNA with a constant-region primer. Nested multiplex PCR, run for three rounds with slightly modified ARM-PCR, yielded TCR beta libraries. Amplification in the first two PCR rounds was performed using TRBV1-TRBV30 forward primers and a C-beta reverse primer for about 10 cycles each. TCRdb re-called the multiplex PCR reads with MiXCR, one entry per CDR3 protein. The sample holds 75,000 or so distinct CDR3 sequences, almost 70% seen once.

The rearrangement uses TRBV28 and TRBJ2-7, with 7 bases matching TRBD2. The source material was liver tumor tissue from sampling region 4. Sample subset: tumor region T4, right-lateral pole. The clonotype originates from a man aged 40-55 years with primary liver carcinoma and hepatitis B virus infection. CDR3 sequence reads: CASSSSSSGYEQYF. CDR3 nucleotide sequence: TGTGCCAGCAGTTCCTCCTCTAGCGGCTACGAGCAGTACTTC.